The T cell receptor beta chain described here comes from a study of shared T cell receptors in the human thymus (dated by TCRdb to the early 2020s). Turning to the overall study: The study examined how self-reactive, shared T-cell receptor alpha chains are generated in the human thymus.

Points on this clone: No cognate antigen has been identified for it. No base quality values were provided; no much bigger clone lies one nucleotide off.

Preparation of the library involved the immunoSEQ multiplex PCR assay. Not all clones reach the TCRdb copy of this immuneACCESS table, which keeps in-frame sequences only. Checked studies attribute under half of the gap to unresolved V genes and leave the rest unexplained. This sample gives 630,000 or so clones in total; around 87% of them show up just once. The leading ten clones occupy 0.0094% of the sample. Its CDR3 holds 17 amino acids, cysteine through phenylalanine. Solely the CDR3 DNA is kept, with 51 bases framed from the first base. Sequences SGHRS (CDR1) and YFSETQ (CDR2) are obtained from the germline V gene. V and J lose 0 bases and 4 bases, and a span of 20 bases separates them. Separately, the same data were catalogued under a study of human thymus T cells. The second source states: The donors were immunologically healthy infants in Finland who had open corrective cardiac surgery for congenital heart defects. The thymus tissue came from surgical resects taken out during corrective cardiac surgery. Usage of V and J gene segments appeared to be biased in both the thymic and the peripheral blood repertoires. The related research reported highly overlapping thymic TCR repertoires among unrelated individuals. TCR alpha and beta repertoires from fewer than ten infant thymus samples and a few related peripheral blood samples were characterized in the study. Donor ages ranged from about 6 to 244 days, and the cohort comprised more than 5 male and a couple of female infants. After being mechanically released from the tissue, thymocytes were kept at -70 degrees C in pellets of about 10-33 million cells. A QIAsymphony instrument was used to extract genomic DNA from the frozen cell pellets. The immunoSEQ multiplex PCR assay was used to amplify the TCRB and TCRAD loci from a standardized amount of quality-controlled genomic DNA. The V(D)J region was spanned by amplicons of a length sufficient to cover the CDR3 and to identify V and J genes. Through the commercial immunoSEQ service, the amplicons were sequenced on an Illumina platform. Primer bias and sequencing errors were corrected as previously described, and TCRAD and TCRB definitions were based on the IMGT database. The repertoires were analysed using immunoSEQ Analyzer 3.0 and VDJTools for basic statistics, V/J segment usage, diversity estimates, rarefaction and pairwise overlap. Diversity was estimated with Chao1, ChaoE, Efron-Thisted, Shannon and inverse Simpson indices, and also on datasets down-sampled to the smallest sample. Repertoire overlap was determined by strict matching of CDR3 nucleotide sequence, V gene and J gene, and Jaccard-based multidimensional scaling clustering was applied. On average, around 810,000 unique TCRB clonotypes were obtained from thymus samples, compared with 75,000 to 90,000 from blood samples.

The chain couples TRBV5-1 to TRBJ2-7; the D gene remains uncertain. The sequence was obtained from a boy under two years old with a congenital heart defect. Donor details come from another sample of the same person, matched by shared clones. Sequenced: thymocytes. The CDR3 protein: CASSLGSAPRGSYEQYF. The nucleotide sequence reads as follows: TGCGCCAGCAGCTTGGGGTCGGCGCCCAGAGGCTCGTACGAGCAGTACTTC.